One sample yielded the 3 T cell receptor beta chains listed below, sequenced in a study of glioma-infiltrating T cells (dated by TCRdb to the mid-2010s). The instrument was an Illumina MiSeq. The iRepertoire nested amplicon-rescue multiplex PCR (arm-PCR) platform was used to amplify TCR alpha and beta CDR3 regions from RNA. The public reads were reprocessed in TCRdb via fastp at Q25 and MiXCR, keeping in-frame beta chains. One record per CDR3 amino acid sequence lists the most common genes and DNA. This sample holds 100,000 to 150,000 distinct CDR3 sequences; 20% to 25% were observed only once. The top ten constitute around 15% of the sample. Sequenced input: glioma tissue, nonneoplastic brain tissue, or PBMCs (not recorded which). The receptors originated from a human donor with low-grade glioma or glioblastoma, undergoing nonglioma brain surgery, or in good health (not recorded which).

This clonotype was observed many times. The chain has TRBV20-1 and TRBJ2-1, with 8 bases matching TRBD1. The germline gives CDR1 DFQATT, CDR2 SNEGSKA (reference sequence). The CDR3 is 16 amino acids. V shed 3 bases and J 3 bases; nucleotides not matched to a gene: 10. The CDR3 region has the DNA TGCAGTGCTAGGGTTACAGGGGGTGCCAACTACAATGAGCAGTTCTTC. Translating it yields CSARVTGGANYNEQFF.

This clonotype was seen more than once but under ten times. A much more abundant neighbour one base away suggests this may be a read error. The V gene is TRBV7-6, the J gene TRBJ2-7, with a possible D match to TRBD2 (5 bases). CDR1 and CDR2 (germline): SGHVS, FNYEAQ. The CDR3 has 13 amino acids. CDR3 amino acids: CASSPGVSYKQYF. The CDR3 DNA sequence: TGTGCCAGCAGCCCCGGGGTCTCCTACAAGCAGTACTTC.

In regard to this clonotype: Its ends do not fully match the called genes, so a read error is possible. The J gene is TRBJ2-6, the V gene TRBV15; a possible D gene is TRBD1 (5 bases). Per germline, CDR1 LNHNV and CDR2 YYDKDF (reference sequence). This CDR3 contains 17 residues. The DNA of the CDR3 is TGTGCCCCCCGCCGGTCGGCCTCCCCCTCTGGGGCCCCCGTCCTGCCTTTC. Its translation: CAPRRSASPSGAPVLPF.